The 29 T cell receptor beta chains in this list originate from one sample, sequenced in a study of neurological immune-mediated disorders. TCRdb re-analysed the 5' RACE reads in MiXCR, keeping a single row per CDR3 protein. The sample shows under 70,000 distinct CDR3 sequences, about 3% of them seen only once. Sequences were obtained from PBMCs. Receptors were obtained from a woman in her 50s with multiple sclerosis.

This clonotype showed up many times. V gene TRBV5-1 combines with J gene TRBJ2-7; D is ambiguous. V lost 0 bases and J 0 bases, leaving 10 bases between the germline ends. CDR3 length: 15 residues. Germline V gene lookup returns CDR1 SGHRS and CDR2 YFSETQ. As DNA, the CDR3 is TGCGCCAGCAGCTTGGAAGAGTGGGCCTCCTACGAGCAGTACTTC. This codes for CASSLEEWASYEQYF.

This clonotype was counted ten times or more. DNA of the CDR3: TGTGCCAGCAGCTTAAAGGTTTTAAGCTCTGGGGCCAACGTCCTGACTTTC. Protein: CASSLKVLSSGANVLTF. The chain joins TRBV11-3 to TRBJ2-6; D unresolved. Between the trimmed V and J ends, which lost 2 bases and 0 bases, there was a span of 11 bases. Germline CDR1 reads SGHNT; CDR2 reads YENEEA. The length of the CDR3 is 17 residues.

This clonotype was seen repeatedly, ten times or more. The chain links TRBV7-2 to TRBJ1-1, with no clear D. With 5 bases removed from V and 4 bases from J, the gap between germline ends came to 11 bases. Per the germline V gene, CDR1 is SGHTA and CDR2 is FQGNSA. This CDR3 is built from 13 residues. CDR3 nucleotides: TGTGCCAGCAGCAATACCCCAGGCACTGAAGCTTTCTTT. Its translation: CASSNTPGTEAFF.

This clonotype was seen ten or more times. The gene calls are TRBV20-1 and TRBJ1-1, with D possibly TRBD1 on 5 matching bases. V lost 5 bases and J 3 bases, leaving 16 bases between the germline ends. The CDR3 loop spans 14 amino acids. Germline values: CDR1 DFQATT, CDR2 SNEGSKA (reference sequence). The CDR3 coding sequence is TGCAGTGCTCGGGAGGGGACGTGGGACACTGAAGCTTTCTTT. The encoded protein is CSAREGTWDTEAFF.

This clonotype was detected many times. V is TRBV6-5 and J is TRBJ1-2, with D maybe TRBD1 (6 bases). The V end lost 6 bases, the J end lost 7 bases, and 15 bases lay between the germline ends. Germline values: CDR1 MNHEY, CDR2 SVGAGI. This CDR3 comprises 13 residues. The CDR3 nucleotides are TGTGCCAGCAGGAGGGGACAACCGCCTGGCTACACCTTC. Its protein is CASRRGQPPGYTF.

The table lists this clonotype with many counts. The J gene is TRBJ1-1, the V gene TRBV12-3 or TRBV12-4, with a tentative D call TRBD1 (5 bases). V was shortened by 2 bases and J by 0 bases, with 10 bases between the two germline ends. The CDR3 contains 15 residues. The CDR3 reads CASSLLGPMNTEAFF. The CDR3 coding sequence is TGTGCCAGCAGTTTATTGGGACCGATGAACACTGAAGCTTTCTTT.

The table lists this clonotype with a few counts. A much larger clone is a single base away; this may be a read error. The CDR3: CSAPLPYSGKTIYF. Here the CDR3 DNA reads TGCAGTGCTCCCCTCCCTTACTCTGGAAAAACCATATATTTT. The V call is TRBV20-1, the J call TRBJ1-3; D uncertain. The germline V gene has CDR1 DFQATT and CDR2 SNEGSKA (reference sequence). The CDR3 is 14 amino acids.

This clonotype was found many times. V gene TRBV7-2 combines with J gene TRBJ1-1; no clear D gene. Germline assignment: CDR1 SGHTA and CDR2 FQGNSA. The CDR3 contains 12 residues. Trimming shortened V by 6 bases and J by 5 bases, and 10 bases separated the two germline ends. CDR3 protein: CASSRWETEAFF. CDR3 DNA sequence: TGTGCCAGCAGTAGGTGGGAGACTGAAGCTTTCTTT.

This clonotype appeared many times. V gene TRBV24-1 combines with J gene TRBJ2-1, with D perhaps given as TRBD1 or TRBD2 (7 bases each). Trimming removed 6 bases at V and 5 bases at J, with 16 bases between. The length of the CDR3 is 15 residues. Looked up from germline, CDR1 is KGHDR and CDR2 is SFDVKD. The CDR3 loop reads CATSTGRGGNNEQFF. The CDR3 region has the DNA TGTGCCACCAGTACGGGCAGGGGGGGGAACAATGAGCAGTTCTTC.

In its sample, this clonotype was seen many times. The chain employs TRBV28 and TRBJ2-1; D is ambiguous. The germline V and J ends were trimmed by 3 bases and 6 bases, with 6 bases remaining between them. This CDR3 has 12 amino acids. Per the germline V gene, CDR1 is MDHEN and CDR2 is SYDVKM. The CDR3 sequence is CASSFGINEQFF. In DNA, the CDR3 is TGTGCCAGCAGTTTTGGGATCAATGAGCAGTTCTTC.

In its sample, this clonotype was seen many times. This rearrangement joins TRBV20-1 to TRBJ2-7; 13 positions agree with TRBD2. The V gene's germline CDR1 is DFQATT and CDR2 SNEGSKA (reference sequence). V trimming: 5 bases; J trimming: 7 bases; junction bases outside the gene matches: 5. The CDR3 sequence is 13 residues long. For the CDR3, the DNA is TGCAGTGCTCGGACTAGCGGGGGCTCTGAGCAGTACTTC. It is translated as CSARTSGGSEQYF.

This clonotype was observed many times. The gene calls are TRBV7-9 and TRBJ2-7; D possibly matches TRBD1 or TRBD2 (6 bases each). The germline V gene has CDR1 SEHNR and CDR2 FQNEAQ (reference sequence). V shed 4 bases and J shed 3 bases, with 22 bases lying between them. This CDR3 contains 17 residues. CDR3 sequence reads: CASSSYLGGRQYYEQYF. The CDR3 nucleotides read TGTGCCAGCAGCTCCTACCTGGGGGGCAGGCAATACTACGAGCAGTACTTC. Drawing the rest from reference TRBV7-9 and TRBJ2-7, the complete variable domain is DTGVSQNPRHKITKRGQNVTFRCDPISEHNRLYWYRQTLGQGPEFLTYFQNEAQLEKSRLLSDRFSAERPKGSFSTLEIQRTEQGDSAMYLCASSSYLGGRQYYEQYFGPGTRLTVT.

This clonotype occurred many times. The V and J genes are TRBV5-1 and TRBJ2-5; 7 nucleotides line up with TRBD2. Germline trimming cut 4 bases from V and 2 bases from J; bases unmatched to any gene: 8. Germline V lookup: CDR1 SGHRS, CDR2 YFSETQ. The CDR3 spans 15 residues. This CDR3 reads CASSGGLTLQETQYF. The CDR3 DNA is TGCGCCAGCAGCGGGGGACTAACGCTACAAGAGACCCAGTACTTC.

This clonotype was seen at least ten times. The chain is built from TRBV7-9 and TRBJ1-6; a possible D gene is TRBD1 (6 bases). V was pared by 5 bases and J by 6 bases, with 17 bases between. The CDR3 sequence is 16 residues long. Germline V CDR1 and CDR2: SEHNR, FQNEAQ (reference sequence). The CDR3 DNA reads TGTGCCAGCAGCCCCCAGACAGGTCTCGGTAATTCACCCCTCCACTTT. It specifies CASSPQTGLGNSPLHF.

This clonotype was detected many times. This chain joins TRBV10-3 and TRBJ1-1; D may be TRBD1 (6 bases). This CDR3 is built from 14 residues. Trimming removed 7 bases at V and 4 bases at J, with 16 bases between. CDR1 and CDR2 (germline): ENHRY, SYGVKD. CDR3 protein: CAITGGGGGTEAFF. CDR3 nucleotides: TGTGCCATCACCGGAGGGGGAGGCGGCACTGAAGCTTTCTTT.

This clonotype has a count of ten or more. The V and J genes are TRBV4-3 and TRBJ1-5, with 7 nucleotides matching TRBD1. Germline V gives CDR1 LGHNA, CDR2 YSLEER. The CDR3 extends over 20 amino acids. V dropped 2 bases and J dropped 1; count of bases not matched to a gene: 17. The CDR3 loop is CASSQPSEIHPGQSNQPQHF. The CDR3 DNA follows: TGCGCCAGCAGCCAACCTTCGGAGATCCACCCGGGACAGAGCAATCAGCCCCAGCATTTT.

This clonotype was counted a few times. One base away lies a much larger clone, so this may be a sequencing read error. The chain joins TRBV4-2 to TRBJ2-7; no firm D call. Germline V gene sequence: CDR1 LGHNA, CDR2 YNFKEQ. The CDR3 extends over 14 amino acids. CDR3 nucleotides: TGTGCCAGCAGCAAAGATTTGTATGCCTACGAGCAGTACTTC. Translated, it gives CASSKDLYAYEQYF.

This clonotype occurred many times. This chain links TRBV10-3 with TRBJ1-1, with D possibly matching TRBD1 (5 bases). The ends were cut back, 0 bases at V and 3 bases at J, with 11 bases in the middle. CDR1 and CDR2 (germline): ENHRY, SYGVKD. The CDR3 runs to 15 residues. As DNA, the CDR3 is TGTGCCATCAGTGAGTCGACTCCGGGGGACACTGAAGCTTTCTTT. It yields the protein CAISESTPGDTEAFF.

This clonotype showed up many times. The chain uses TRBV4-3 and TRBJ1-4; D possibly corresponds to TRBD1 (5 bases). V lost 0 bases and J lost 6, with 14 bases in between. The CDR3 loop spans 16 amino acids. Per the germline V gene, CDR1 is LGHNA and CDR2 is YSLEER. The CDR3 nucleotides are TGCGCCAGCAGCCAAGATGGGGGAGGGTTTTATGAAAAACTGTTTTTT. Translating gives CASSQDGGGFYEKLFF.

Ten or more counts support this clonotype. The J gene is TRBJ2-7, the V gene TRBV9; 7 positions agree with TRBD2. The J segment lost 4 bases and the V segment lost 0 bases, leaving 7 bases of the junction unmatched. The germline CDR1 and CDR2 sequences are SGDLS and YYNGEE. There are 15 residues in the CDR3. The chain's CDR3 is CASSVGGGSMYEQYF. The CDR3 DNA reads as TGTGCCAGCAGCGTAGGGGGGGGGTCGATGTACGAGCAGTACTTC.

This clonotype occurred many times. V is TRBV5-1 and J is TRBJ2-5; D possibly corresponds to TRBD2 (6 bases). Germline CDR1 reads SGHRS; CDR2 reads YFSETQ. Trimming shortened V by 2 bases and J by 3 bases, and 8 bases separated the two germline ends. CDR3 length: 13 amino acids. CDR3 protein: CASSLPGEETQYF. The CDR3 DNA sequence: TGCGCCAGCAGCTTACCGGGGGAAGAGACCCAGTACTTC.

This clonotype occurred many times. The rearrangement links TRBV20-1 to TRBJ2-3, with D uncertain. The CDR3 covers 14 residues. The germline gives CDR1 DFQATT, CDR2 SNEGSKA (reference sequence). V shed 5 bases and J shed 2 bases, with 14 bases lying between them. The CDR3 nucleotides read TGCAGTGCTGTGACTCCTAGGTACACAGATACGCAGTATTTT. Its translation: CSAVTPRYTDTQYF.

This clonotype was counted many times. CDR3 DNA: TGTGCCAGCAGTGGCGGGATGCAGTACGTC. Its translation is CASSGGMQYV. The chain combines TRBV6-5 with TRBJ2-7; D is possibly TRBD2 (6 bases). The V and J ends lost 5 bases and 9 bases respectively, with 8 bases between them. The CDR3 spans 10 residues. In germline, CDR1 is MNHEY, CDR2 SVGAGI.

This clonotype was picked up many times. The CDR3 sequence is CASSWRRAWNNEQFF. DNA for the CDR3: TGTGCCAGCAGCTGGCGGAGGGCCTGGAACAATGAGCAGTTCTTC. The chain joins TRBV28 to TRBJ2-1; a weak D match, TRBD2 (6 bases). The CDR3 runs to 15 residues. Trimming removed 6 bases from V and 5 bases from J, with 17 bases in between. CDR1 and CDR2 (germline): MDHEN, SYDVKM. Looking up the rest from reference TRBV28 and TRBJ2-1 gives the full variable domain: DVKVTQSSRYLVKRTGEKVFLECVQDMDHENMFWYRQDPGLGLRLIYFSYDVKMKEKGDIPEGYSVSREKKERFSLILESASTNQTSMYLCASSWRRAWNNEQFFGPGTRLTVL.

This clonotype came up many times. V usage is TRBV5-6 and J usage is TRBJ1-2; a weak D match, TRBD1 (5 bases). V was pared by 7 bases and J by 8 bases, with 18 bases between. The germline gives CDR1 SGHDT, CDR2 YYEEEE. The CDR3 runs to 13 residues. Here the CDR3 reads CASGARVTGGYTF. In DNA, the CDR3 is TGTGCCAGCGGAGCCAGGGTAACGGGCGGCTACACCTTC.

This clonotype has a count of ten or more. CDR3 sequence (DNA): TGTGCCAGCAGTGGGATCGGCGGAAGCACAGATACGCAGTATTTT. This sequence encodes CASSGIGGSTDTQYF. This chain uses TRBV6-1 with TRBJ2-3, with D uncertain. V was cut by 4 bases and J by 0 bases, with 11 bases left in between. The CDR3 runs to 15 residues. Germline assignment: CDR1 MNHNS and CDR2 SASEGT.

This clonotype was seen repeatedly, ten times or more. The chain couples TRBV28 to TRBJ2-7, with TRBD1 matching 9 bases. The CDR3 sequence is 15 residues long. Germline assignment: CDR1 MDHEN and CDR2 SYDVKM. V was clipped by 5 bases and J by 3 bases; unmatched bases: 8. The CDR3, as DNA: TGTGCCAGCAGTGCGACCGGGACAGGGTTCTACGAGCAGTACGTC. Amino acid sequence: CASSATGTGFYEQYV.

This clonotype occurred many times. The V call is TRBV20-1, the J call TRBJ2-1; the match to TRBD2 covers 8 bases. Trimming removed 8 bases from V and 3 bases from J; junction bases left unmatched: 3. Germline CDR1 and CDR2: DFQATT and SNEGSKA (reference sequence). The CDR3 is made up of 12 amino acids. CDR3 in DNA: TGCAGTTCGCGGGGGGACTACAATGAGCAGTTCTTC. It is translated as CSSRGDYNEQFF.

This clonotype appeared a few times. The V gene is TRBV7-8, the J gene TRBJ2-7; 12 bases agree with TRBD2. The CDR3 totals 15 residues. Trimming cost V 6 bases and J 4 bases; bases outside gene matches: 7. Germline loops: CDR1 SGHVS, CDR2 FQNEAQ. This chain's CDR3 is CASRTGTSGSYEQYV. The DNA of the CDR3 is TGTGCCAGCAGGACCGGGACTAGCGGGTCGTACGAGCAGTACGTC.